This T cell receptor beta chain was captured by sequencing in a study of response to subunit inactivated influenza vaccine. V was trimmed by 4 bases and J by 2 bases, leaving 18 bases between them. The CDR3 is made up of 17 amino acids. Germline V gives CDR1 SGHRS, CDR2 YFSETQ. This clonotype showed up many times. What it recognizes is unknown. Points from the study as a whole: Each seasonal flu vaccination may recruit only limited new T cells, authors suggested.

MiXCR, applied by TCRdb to the RT-PCR reads, yields one record per CDR3 protein. The sample consists of 750,000 to 850,000 distinct CDR3 sequences, 15% to 20% of them appearing once. The TCR was taken from a man between 45 and 60 years old who received an inactivated influenza vaccine. The chain combines TRBV5-1 with TRBJ2-2, with D maybe TRBD2 (6 bases). The sample here was PBMCs from blood, taken around 5 days after vaccination. The CDR3 coding sequence is TGCGCCAGCAGCCCCTCACGGGGAGGCTCTAACACCGGGGAGCTGTTTTTT. It translates to CASSPSRGGSNTGELFF. Together with reference TRBV5-1 and TRBJ2-2, the CDR3 gives the full variable domain: KAGVTQTPRYLIKTRGQQVTLSCSPISGHRSVSWYQQTPGQGLQFLFEYFSETQRNKGNFPGRFSGRQFSNSRSEMNVSTLELGDSALYLCASSPSRGGSNTGELFFGEGSRLTVL.